A selection of T cell receptor beta chains follows, all from one sample in a study of T-cell memory formation after mild COVID-19. A single record per CDR3 protein comes from TCRdb applying MiXCR to the 5' RACE reads. This sample has just under 350,000 distinct CDR3 sequences, with 10% to 15% found just once. Sample: PBMCs or a T cell subset sorted from them (not recorded which). The receptors were sampled from a man aged 18 to 30 who had mild COVID-19 (a few samples of this study predate the infection). Cell type and time point are not known. Each CDR3 is given with its conserved first and last residue. Fields, in order: D gene, J gene, V gene, clone size, CDR3 protein, CDR3 DNA. A D gene is named only where the DNA matches it firmly. The size entry is marked missing in some rows and otherwise reads once, few, many or a size class.

d_call: -; j_call: TRBJ2-7; v_call: TRBV2; clone_size: many; cdr3_aa: CASSEGYEQYF; cdr3_nt: TGTGCCAGCAGTGAAGGTTACGAGCAGTACTTC
d_call: -; j_call: TRBJ2-6; v_call: TRBV6-1; clone_size: few; cdr3_aa: CASSERGTGANVLTF; cdr3_nt: TGTGCCAGCAGTGAACGAGGAACTGGGGCCAACGTCCTGACTTTC
d_call: TRBD2; j_call: TRBJ2-7; v_call: TRBV12-3/TRBV12-4; clone_size: many; cdr3_aa: CASSFVPGGEQYF; cdr3_nt: TGTGCCAGCAGTTTTGTCCCCGGGGGGGAGCAGTACTTC
d_call: TRBD2; j_call: TRBJ2-3; v_call: TRBV15; clone_size: -; cdr3_aa: CATSSLTTGTSGGADTQYF; cdr3_nt: TGTGCCACCAGCAGTTTAACCACCGGGACTAGCGGGGGGGCAGATACGCAGTATTTT
d_call: TRBD2; j_call: TRBJ2-3; v_call: TRBV5-1; clone_size: -; cdr3_aa: CASSRGLAGADTQYF; cdr3_nt: TGCGCCAGCAGCCGGGGACTAGCGGGGGCAGATACGCAGTATTTT
d_call: TRBD1; j_call: TRBJ2-5; v_call: TRBV7-2; clone_size: -; cdr3_aa: CASSLWQGATQYF; cdr3_nt: TGTGCCAGCAGCTTATGGCAGGGGGCGACCCAGTACTTC
d_call: TRBD2; j_call: TRBJ2-1; v_call: TRBV6-5; clone_size: many; cdr3_aa: CASREPGLATHEQFF; cdr3_nt: TGTGCCAGCAGGGAACCGGGACTAGCTACCCATGAGCAGTTCTTC
d_call: -; j_call: TRBJ2-1; v_call: TRBV7-8; clone_size: -; cdr3_aa: CASSLAAGGGYNEQFF; cdr3_nt: TGTGCCAGCAGCTTAGCTGCAGGGGGGGGATACAATGAGCAGTTCTTC
d_call: TRBD1; j_call: TRBJ1-5; v_call: TRBV20-1; clone_size: -; cdr3_aa: CSASRTGHNQPQHF; cdr3_nt: TGCAGTGCTAGCCGGACAGGTCATAATCAGCCCCAGCATTTT
d_call: -; j_call: TRBJ2-3; v_call: TRBV29-1; clone_size: -; cdr3_aa: CSGVRQVQSNTQYF; cdr3_nt: TGCAGCGGTGTCCGGCAGGTCCAATCTAATACGCAGTATTTT
d_call: TRBD1; j_call: TRBJ1-2; v_call: TRBV7-2; clone_size: once; cdr3_aa: CASWFPTGGYGYTF; cdr3_nt: TGTGCCAGCTGGTTCCCGACAGGGGGCTATGGCTACACCTTC
d_call: -; j_call: TRBJ2-3; v_call: TRBV5-4; clone_size: -; cdr3_aa: CASSPPRVETDTQYF; cdr3_nt: TGTGCCAGCAGCCCCCCCAGAGTTGAGACAGATACGCAGTATTTT
d_call: -; j_call: TRBJ1-2; v_call: TRBV9; clone_size: many; cdr3_aa: CASSRDDTRDGYTF; cdr3_nt: TGTGCCAGCAGCCGAGATGACACGCGGGATGGCTACACCTTC
d_call: TRBD2; j_call: TRBJ2-3; v_call: TRBV7-3; clone_size: few; cdr3_aa: CASSSAGGLGTDTQYF; cdr3_nt: TGTGCCAGCAGCTCAGCGGGGGGGCTTGGCACAGATACGCAGTATTTT
d_call: -; j_call: TRBJ2-5; v_call: TRBV10-2; clone_size: -; cdr3_aa: CASTRQSDLGETQYF; cdr3_nt: TGCGCCAGCACCCGGCAGTCGGATTTAGGCGAGACCCAGTACTTC
d_call: -; j_call: TRBJ2-5; v_call: TRBV20-1; clone_size: -; cdr3_aa: CSASAQTQYF; cdr3_nt: TGCAGTGCTAGCGCTCAGACCCAGTACTTC
d_call: -; j_call: TRBJ2-2; v_call: TRBV7-2; clone_size: many; cdr3_aa: CASSWTLTNTGELFF; cdr3_nt: TGTGCCAGCAGCTGGACGCTTACGAACACCGGGGAGCTGTTTTTT
d_call: TRBD2; j_call: TRBJ2-1; v_call: TRBV7-2; clone_size: few; cdr3_aa: CASRTRLAGDNEQFF; cdr3_nt: TGTGCCAGCAGAACCCGACTAGCGGGGGACAATGAGCAGTTCTTC
d_call: TRBD1; j_call: TRBJ2-1; v_call: TRBV6-5; clone_size: many; cdr3_aa: CASSYTMTGPVYNEQFF; cdr3_nt: TGTGCCAGCAGTTACACCATGACAGGGCCGGTATACAATGAGCAGTTCTTC
d_call: -; j_call: TRBJ2-3; v_call: TRBV6-4; clone_size: many; cdr3_aa: CASSANGARDTQYF; cdr3_nt: TGTGCCAGCAGTGCAAACGGGGCAAGAGATACGCAGTATTTT
d_call: -; j_call: TRBJ1-1; v_call: TRBV20-1; clone_size: -; cdr3_aa: CSARVGSSNTEAFF; cdr3_nt: TGCAGTGCTAGAGTGGGCAGTTCGAACACTGAAGCTTTCTTT
d_call: -; j_call: TRBJ1-6; v_call: TRBV6-5; clone_size: few; cdr3_aa: CASGYKGERNSPLHF; cdr3_nt: TGTGCCAGCGGGTACAAGGGGGAAAGGAACTCACCCCTCCACTTT
d_call: -; j_call: TRBJ2-1; v_call: TRBV2; clone_size: -; cdr3_aa: CASRTVSEQFF; cdr3_nt: TGTGCCAGCCGGACGGTTAGTGAGCAGTTCTTC
d_call: -; j_call: TRBJ1-2; v_call: TRBV6-5; clone_size: few; cdr3_aa: CASSPGSYYGYTF; cdr3_nt: TGTGCCAGCAGCCCTGGTAGCTACTATGGCTACACCTTC
d_call: -; j_call: TRBJ1-2; v_call: TRBV12-3/TRBV12-4; clone_size: -; cdr3_aa: CASSPGQPAYGYTF; cdr3_nt: TGTGCCAGCAGTCCAGGACAGCCGGCGTATGGCTACACCTTC
d_call: -; j_call: TRBJ1-5; v_call: TRBV10-3; clone_size: few; cdr3_aa: CAISELHQPQHF; cdr3_nt: TGTGCCATCAGTGAGTTACATCAGCCCCAGCATTTT
d_call: -; j_call: TRBJ2-3; v_call: TRBV6-2/TRBV6-3; clone_size: few; cdr3_aa: CASSSDETDTQYF; cdr3_nt: TGTGCCAGCAGTTCGGACGAAACAGATACGCAGTATTTT
d_call: -; j_call: TRBJ1-6; v_call: TRBV13; clone_size: -; cdr3_aa: CASSREGNGSPLHF; cdr3_nt: TGTGCCAGCAGCCGGGAGGGGAATGGTTCACCCCTCCACTTT
d_call: -; j_call: TRBJ2-4; v_call: TRBV20-1; clone_size: -; cdr3_aa: CSASLSGSAKNIQYF; cdr3_nt: TGCAGTGCTAGTTTGAGTGGGTCTGCCAAAAACATTCAGTACTTC
d_call: -; j_call: TRBJ1-1; v_call: TRBV20-1; clone_size: -; cdr3_aa: CAARGGTEAFF; cdr3_nt: TGCGCCGCGAGGGGCGGCACTGAAGCTTTCTTT
d_call: -; j_call: TRBJ2-2; v_call: TRBV7-2; clone_size: -; cdr3_aa: CASSFGHGGGELFF; cdr3_nt: TGTGCCAGCAGCTTTGGGCACGGAGGCGGGGAGCTGTTTTTT
d_call: -; j_call: TRBJ1-2; v_call: TRBV4-1; clone_size: few; cdr3_aa: CASSQVGWGNYGYTF; cdr3_nt: TGCGCCAGCAGCCAGGTCGGGTGGGGGAACTATGGCTACACCTTC
d_call: -; j_call: TRBJ1-4; v_call: TRBV27; clone_size: few; cdr3_aa: CASSFLSGDEKLFF; cdr3_nt: TGTGCCAGCAGCTTTTTGTCCGGGGATGAAAAACTGTTTTTT
d_call: -; j_call: TRBJ2-5; v_call: TRBV19; clone_size: -; cdr3_aa: CASSIQGETQYF; cdr3_nt: TGTGCCAGTAGTATCCAGGGAGAGACCCAGTACTTC
d_call: -; j_call: TRBJ2-4; v_call: TRBV6-5; clone_size: once; cdr3_aa: CASSYSSDLAKNIQYF; cdr3_nt: TGTGCCAGCAGTTACTCGAGTGATCTAGCCAAAAACATTCAGTACTTC
d_call: TRBD1; j_call: TRBJ2-7; v_call: TRBV4-2; clone_size: -; cdr3_aa: CASSQQGAKEQYF; cdr3_nt: TGTGCCAGCAGCCAACAGGGGGCGAAAGAGCAGTACTTC
d_call: -; j_call: TRBJ2-2; v_call: TRBV12-3/TRBV12-4; clone_size: many; cdr3_aa: CASSFVEHTNTGELFF; cdr3_nt: TGTGCCAGCAGTTTTGTAGAACACACGAACACCGGGGAGCTGTTTTTT
d_call: -; j_call: TRBJ1-1; v_call: TRBV11-2; clone_size: many; cdr3_aa: CASSLNGETEAFF; cdr3_nt: TGTGCCAGCAGCTTGAACGGGGAGACTGAAGCTTTCTTT
d_call: TRBD2; j_call: TRBJ2-1; v_call: TRBV5-1; clone_size: -; cdr3_aa: CASSPTGLAVYNEQFF; cdr3_nt: TGCGCCAGCAGCCCAACGGGACTAGCAGTCTACAATGAGCAGTTCTTC
d_call: TRBD2; j_call: TRBJ2-3; v_call: TRBV7-8; clone_size: -; cdr3_aa: CASATSGGSTDTQYF; cdr3_nt: TGTGCCAGCGCAACTAGCGGGGGAAGCACAGATACGCAGTATTTT
d_call: -; j_call: TRBJ1-2; v_call: TRBV5-1; clone_size: many; cdr3_aa: CASSGGEWGYTF; cdr3_nt: TGCGCCAGCAGCGGGGGAGAATGGGGCTACACCTTC
d_call: -; j_call: TRBJ2-6; v_call: TRBV2; clone_size: -; cdr3_aa: CASRRDGDSGANVLTF; cdr3_nt: TGTGCCAGCAGGCGGGACGGAGACTCTGGGGCCAACGTCCTGACTTTC
d_call: -; j_call: TRBJ2-5; v_call: TRBV10-3; clone_size: -; cdr3_aa: CAISDPGKETQYF; cdr3_nt: TGTGCCATCAGTGACCCAGGGAAGGAGACCCAGTACTTC
d_call: TRBD2; j_call: TRBJ2-5; v_call: TRBV7-2; clone_size: few; cdr3_aa: CASVPGLQETQYF; cdr3_nt: TGTGCCAGCGTCCCGGGACTACAAGAGACCCAGTACTTC
d_call: -; j_call: TRBJ2-3; v_call: TRBV6-5; clone_size: few; cdr3_aa: CASSDPSSTQYF; cdr3_nt: TGTGCCAGCAGTGACCCGAGTAGCACGCAGTATTTT
d_call: TRBD2; j_call: TRBJ2-3; v_call: TRBV20-1; clone_size: few; cdr3_aa: CSARDPSGNTDTQYF; cdr3_nt: TGCAGTGCTAGAGACCCTAGCGGGAACACAGATACGCAGTATTTT
d_call: -; j_call: TRBJ1-5; v_call: TRBV12-3/TRBV12-4; clone_size: many; cdr3_aa: CASSLIGHALHF; cdr3_nt: TGTGCCAGCAGTTTAATTGGACACGCCTTGCATTTT
d_call: -; j_call: TRBJ1-4; v_call: TRBV3-1; clone_size: -; cdr3_aa: CASSHSSGGPGNEKLFF; cdr3_nt: TGTGCCAGCAGCCATTCCTCCGGAGGTCCGGGGAATGAAAAACTGTTTTTT
d_call: -; j_call: TRBJ1-1; v_call: TRBV4-1; clone_size: few; cdr3_aa: CASSQDRTGVPEAFF; cdr3_nt: TGCGCCAGCAGCCAAGACCGGACTGGGGTCCCTGAAGCTTTCTTT
d_call: -; j_call: TRBJ1-2; v_call: TRBV10-3; clone_size: few; cdr3_aa: CAISESREGTNYGYTF; cdr3_nt: TGTGCCATCAGTGAGTCCCGCGAGGGAACTAACTATGGCTACACCTTC
d_call: -; j_call: TRBJ2-6; v_call: TRBV25-1; clone_size: many; cdr3_aa: CASSVTGSGANVLTF; cdr3_nt: TGTGCCAGCAGTGTCACAGGCTCTGGGGCCAACGTCCTGACTTTC
d_call: -; j_call: TRBJ2-3; v_call: TRBV7-7; clone_size: many; cdr3_aa: CASSPIIDTQYF; cdr3_nt: TGTGCCAGCAGCCCTATTATAGATACGCAGTATTTT